The present T cell receptor beta chain was sequenced within a study of blood T cell repertoires in COVID-19. Looking at the study overall: The United States, Italy and Spain supplied acute and convalescent COVID-19 samples.

The table came from immunoSEQ multiplex PCR; TCRdb's copy has only in-frame clones and leaves some out. The top ten clones hold 5.1% of a sample with over 85,000 clones, about 87% of them seen once. The CDR3 sequence is 16 residues long. The V gene end was trimmed by 5 bases and the J gene end by 7 bases; junction bases not matched to a gene: 14. Germline V gene lookup returns CDR1 LGHNA and CDR2 YSLEER. The chain recombines TRBV4-3 with TRBJ1-2; 9 bases agree with TRBD1. Input material: peripheral blood. The sequence came from a man in his forties or fifties with acute or convalescent COVID-19. The DNA for the CDR3 is TGCGCCAGCAGCTCAGCTTACGCTCGGGACAGGGTTGGCTACACCTTC. Protein sequence: CASSSAYARDRVGYTF.